Below, one TCR beta chain is given with its context. Antigen unknown. This sample is part of a study of cytomegalovirus exposure and HLA in healthy donors. For the study at large: Researchers found that just over 80% of a few hundred genotyped donors fell within the Caucasian-associated ancestry cluster. Study-level results: Across donors, presence/absence analyses took sequencing depth to be roughly uniform. Reportedly, HLA-A and HLA-B alleles of most subjects were accurately predicted from TCR beta. Per a later analysis, 15,000 to 20,000 TCR beta sequences showed association with HLA alleles at 0.05 false discovery rate.

This CDR3 has 17 amino acids. V dropped 0 bases and J dropped 2 bases, with 15 bases sitting between them. Per the germline V gene, CDR1 is SGHRS and CDR2 is YFSETQ. Vbeta (60) and Jbeta (13) primers were used in the PCR. Assay used: immunoSEQ multiplex PCR; TCRdb lists only in-frame clones, some missing. The table lists about 130,000 clones, 83% of them singletons. This receptor was taken from a girl aged 2-9 years in good health and CMV-seronegative. V gene TRBV5-1 combines with J gene TRBJ2-1; perhaps TRBD1 as D (6 bases). Specimen: PBMCs. The CDR3 loop reads CASSLDGSGHTYNEQFF. The CDR3 bases are TGCGCCAGCAGCTTGGATGGATCGGGACACACCTACAATGAGCAGTTCTTC.